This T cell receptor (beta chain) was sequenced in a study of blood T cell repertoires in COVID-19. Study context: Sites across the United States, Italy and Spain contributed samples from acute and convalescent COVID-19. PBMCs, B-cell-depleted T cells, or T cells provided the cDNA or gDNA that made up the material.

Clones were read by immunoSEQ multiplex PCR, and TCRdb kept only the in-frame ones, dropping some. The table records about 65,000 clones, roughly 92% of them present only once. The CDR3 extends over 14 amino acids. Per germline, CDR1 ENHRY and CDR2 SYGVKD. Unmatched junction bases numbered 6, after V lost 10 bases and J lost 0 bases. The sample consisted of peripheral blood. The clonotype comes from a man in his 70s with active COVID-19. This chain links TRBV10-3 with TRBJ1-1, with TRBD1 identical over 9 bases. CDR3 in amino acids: CASFRDRVNTEAFF. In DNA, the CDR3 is TGTGCCAGCTTCCGGGACAGGGTGAACACTGAAGCTTTCTTT.